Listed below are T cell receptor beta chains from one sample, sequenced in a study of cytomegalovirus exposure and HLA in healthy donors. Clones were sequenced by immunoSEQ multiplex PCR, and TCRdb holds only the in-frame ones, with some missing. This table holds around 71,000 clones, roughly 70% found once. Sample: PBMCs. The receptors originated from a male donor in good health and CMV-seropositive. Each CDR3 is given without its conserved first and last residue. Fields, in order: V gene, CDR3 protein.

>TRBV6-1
ASSDQAGGSYEQY
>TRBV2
ASIQGNEQY
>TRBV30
AWSNPGLGVHEQY
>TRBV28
ASVSPGVGETQY
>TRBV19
ATKGFRLAGANEQF
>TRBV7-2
ASRPRGLGNEKLF
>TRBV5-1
ASSSGQGLSYEQY
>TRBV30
AWSGYNGNTIY
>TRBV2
ASSDSQVYTEAF
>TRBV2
ASSGQGLRDTQY
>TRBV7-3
ASSLVVLETQY
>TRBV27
ASSFGGPGVGYT
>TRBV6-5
ASSYSLRASGRELF
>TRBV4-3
ASSQDRNTEAF
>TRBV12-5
ASGLPTGGLNTEAF
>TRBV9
ASSVSGDSNEQF
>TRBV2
ASSEMTGMNTEAF
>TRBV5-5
ASSPGVQRNSPLH
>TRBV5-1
ASSNGQARNTEAF
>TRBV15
ATSRVGGGGYEQY
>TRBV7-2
ASSLGTRMADTQY
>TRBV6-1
ASSRDIIQPQH
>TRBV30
AREVASSGELF
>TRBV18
ASSPMGGDTQY
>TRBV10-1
ASSESGGRTDTQY
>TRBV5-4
ASTSGGGSFMNTEAF
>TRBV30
AWSVSSYEQY
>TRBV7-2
ASSFLAGDTGELF
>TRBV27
ASGISGFYNEQF
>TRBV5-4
ASSLEKGLGTEAF
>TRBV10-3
AISDADTASTDTQY
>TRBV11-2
ASSLGVGSSYEQY
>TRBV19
ASRPADRPHQPQH
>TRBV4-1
ASSQEGGNTEAF
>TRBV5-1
ASSPVTGGYEQY
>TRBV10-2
ASSAGSYNEQF
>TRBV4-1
ASSQEAGTSGTYEQY
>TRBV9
ASSASTGVGTDTQY
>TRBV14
ASSQMGQGKPEAF
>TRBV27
ASSFTSGSSYEQY
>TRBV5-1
ASSHLGDSGNTIY
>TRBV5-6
ASSRGDTQY
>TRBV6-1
ASSAPRRTADTQY
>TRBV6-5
ASSYSAGNTEAF
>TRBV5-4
ASSSQQAGNGYT
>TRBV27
ASSLGFRAGSEKLF